These 2 T cell receptor beta chains share one sample of origin, sequenced in a study of PD-1 blockade in classical Hodgkin lymphoma. Time point specified: cycle 4 day 1 (C4D1), after less than 7 weeks of nivolumab. Exposure to brentuximab vedotin varied, and each patient had relapsed following autologous stem cell transplantation. Repertoires were generated with immunoSEQ multiplex PCR, while TCRdb's copy carries only in-frame clones and drops some. The table has 90,000 to 140,000 clones, approximately 89% seen once. This specimen was peripheral blood mononuclear cells (PBMCs), taken before the fourth cycle of nivolumab. These receptors were taken from a human donor with classical Hodgkin lymphoma.

The CDR3 spells CASSLLDRDTEAFF. DNA for the CDR3: TGTGCCAGCAGCTTGCTCGACAGAGACACTGAAGCTTTCTTT. This rearrangement joins TRBV5-6 to TRBJ1-1, with D perhaps TRBD1 (5 bases). The CDR3 consists of 14 residues. Germline V gene sequence: CDR1 SGHDT, CDR2 YYEEEE. V lost 1 base and J lost 3, with 10 bases in between.

The chain employs TRBV27 and TRBJ2-7; 7 bases align to TRBD2. The CDR3 has 14 amino acids. V shed 5 bases, J shed 7 bases, and the junction held 11 bases outside the gene matches. Germline V CDR1 and CDR2: MNHEY, SMNVEV (reference sequence). The CDR3: CASSIAPGGEEQYF. The CDR3 nucleotides are TGTGCCAGCAGTATAGCCCCGGGAGGTGAAGAGCAGTACTTC.